The T cell receptor beta chain described here comes from a study of CD8+CD57+ T cells in acquired aplastic anemia. After removal of 11 bases from V and 5 bases from J, the junction contained 17 bases not matched to a gene. The CDR3 has 15 amino acids. The germline V gene encodes CDR1 LNHDA and CDR2 SQIVND (reference sequence). The authors sequenced patients whose flow cytometry had shown CD8+CD57+ cell expansion. Therapy had not been given to patients before blood sampling. Template material for TCR beta VDJ and CDR3 profiling consisted of genomic DNA. MiXCR, run by TCRdb on the reads, gives a single entry per CDR3 protein. In the table there are under 200,000 distinct CDR3 sequences, 71% of which are singletons. This clonotype was recorded only once.

Sample: sorted CD4+, CD8+, or CD8+CD57+ T cells (not recorded which) from PBMCs. The TCR originated in a human donor with aplastic anemia. The J gene is TRBJ1-1, the V gene TRBV19; 7 bases line up with TRBD1. The CDR3 is CAWSVHTGAGTEAFF. The DNA for the CDR3 is TGTGCCTGGAGTGTACATACAGGGGCGGGGACTGAAGCTTTCTTT.